Below, 27 T cell receptor beta chains from the same sample are listed, as sequenced in a study of radiotherapy plus CTLA-4 blockade in lung cancer. Clones were sequenced by immunoSEQ multiplex PCR, and TCRdb holds only the in-frame ones, with some missing. The sample lists around 100,000 clones; roughly 86% were seen once. The source material was peripheral blood, sampled from a patient treated with radiotherapy plus ipilimumab. These receptors were taken from a human donor with non-small cell lung cancer that progressed on radiotherapy plus ipilimumab. Some clones in this sample may be carry-over from other donors' samples.

The chain is built from TRBV10-3 and TRBJ2-7; D might be TRBD1 (5 bases). The CDR3 loop spans 15 amino acids. Germline V gives CDR1 ENHRY, CDR2 SYGVKD. Trimming took 3 bases from V and 6 from J, leaving 18 bases between them. In DNA form, the CDR3 reads TGTGCCATCAGTGACCTCCTTACAGGATCTGGCGAGCAGTACTTC. Translated: CAISDLLTGSGEQYF.

The V gene is TRBV12-5, the J gene TRBJ2-2; the match to TRBD2 covers 12 bases. There are 18 residues in the CDR3. Unmatched junction bases numbered 9, after V lost 3 bases and J lost 4 bases. Germline assignment: CDR1 LGHNT and CDR2 FRNRAP. The CDR3 sequence: CASGFSPTSGGFTGELFF. For the CDR3, the DNA is TGTGCTAGTGGTTTCTCCCCGACTAGCGGGGGATTCACCGGGGAGCTGTTTTTT.

V usage is TRBV7-9 and J usage is TRBJ1-2, with TRBD1 identical over 12 bases. This CDR3 comprises 16 residues. From germline, CDR1 is SEHNR and CDR2 FQNEAQ (reference sequence). V trimming: 1 base; J trimming: 5 bases; junction bases outside the gene matches: 5. The CDR3 protein is CASSLGGTGGRYGYTF. As DNA, the CDR3 is TGTGCCAGCAGCTTAGGAGGGACAGGGGGCCGGTATGGCTACACCTTC.

The chain joins TRBV5-1 to TRBJ1-1, with 7 bases that match TRBD1. This CDR3 is built from 14 residues. The germline V gene encodes CDR1 SGHRS and CDR2 YFSETQ. The J segment lost 4 bases and the V segment lost 3 bases, leaving 6 bases of the junction unmatched. The CDR3 sequence is CASSSQGLGTEAFF. CDR3 bases: TGCGCCAGCAGCTCACAGGGGTTGGGCACTGAAGCTTTCTTT.

The chain joins TRBV11-3 to TRBJ2-3; TRBD1 matches 8 bases. The ends lost 3 bases at V and 6 bases at J; junction bases unmatched: 5. The CDR3 has 14 amino acids. The V gene's germline CDR1 is SGHNT and CDR2 YENEEA. In DNA form, the CDR3 reads TGTGCCAGCAGCTTGGGACAGGCAGGGGATACGCAGTATTTT. Translating gives CASSLGQAGDTQYF.

The gene calls are TRBV19 and TRBJ2-2; a weak D match, TRBD1 (5 bases). V gave up 4 bases and J gave up 11 bases, with 20 bases separating them. This CDR3 region has 15 residues. CDR1 is LNHDA, CDR2 SQIVND, per germline (reference sequence). CDR3 region: CASSKLPNTGIELFF. CDR3 nucleotide sequence: TGTGCCAGTAGTAAGCTCCCGAATACAGGCATCGAGCTGTTTTTT.

The chain couples TRBV5-4 to TRBJ1-2, with a possible D match to TRBD1 (5 bases). With 0 bases removed from V and 5 bases from J, the gap between germline ends came to 11 bases. The CDR3 consists of 14 residues. Germline V gives CDR1 SGHNT, CDR2 YYREEE (reference sequence). CDR3 bases: TGTGCCAGCAGCTTGGCGGGGCCTGAGTATGGCTACACCTTC. It translates to CASSLAGPEYGYTF.

The rearrangement links TRBV10-3 to TRBJ1-2, with unresolved D. Looked up from germline, CDR1 is ENHRY and CDR2 is SYGVKD. The ends were cut back, 4 bases at V and 2 bases at J, with 8 bases in the middle. This CDR3 spans 13 amino acids. The CDR3 region has the DNA TGTGCCATCAGTGGGGTTGGGAACTATGGCTACACCTTC. This translates into CAISGVGNYGYTF.

With regard to this clone: Different DNA sequences within this sample yield the same CDR3. The V gene is TRBV11-1, the J gene TRBJ1-3; D possibly corresponds to TRBD1 (5 bases). Germline V gene lookup returns CDR1 SGHAT and CDR2 FQDESV (reference sequence). V was pared by 3 bases and J by 4 bases, with 16 bases between. The CDR3 covers 16 residues. For the CDR3, the DNA is TGTGCCAGCAGCTTGGAGCCAGGGACGCTCGGAAACACCATATATTTT. This codes for CASSLEPGTLGNTIYF.

This clone was observed once. The chain uses TRBV7-9 and TRBJ2-1; TRBD2 matches 7 bases. Germline-derived CDR1 and CDR2 are SEHNR and FQNEAQ (reference sequence). V shed 4 bases and J 0 bases; nucleotides not matched to a gene: 9. There are 17 residues in the CDR3. This CDR3 reads CASSSKAGGSSYNEQFF. The CDR3 DNA sequence: TGTGCCAGCAGCTCGAAAGCGGGCGGGAGCTCCTACAATGAGCAGTTCTTC.

The chain has TRBV5-1 and TRBJ1-2; D is perhaps TRBD1 (6 bases). V lost 2 bases, J lost 3 bases, and 11 bases lay in between. The V gene's germline CDR1 is SGHRS and CDR2 YFSETQ. This CDR3 has 14 amino acids. The chain's CDR3 is CASSFTGADYGYTF. DNA for the CDR3: TGCGCCAGCAGCTTTACGGGGGCGGACTATGGCTACACCTTC.

The chain has TRBV7-2 and TRBJ1-6, with D perhaps matching TRBD1 (6 bases). The CDR3 loop spans 15 amino acids. Per germline, CDR1 SGHTA and CDR2 FQGNSA. V gave up 8 bases and J gave up 0 bases, with 11 bases separating them. CDR3 amino acids: CASGGAGSYNSPLHF. CDR3 DNA: TGTGCCAGCGGGGGGGCGGGCTCCTATAATTCACCCCTCCACTTT.

V is TRBV18 and J is TRBJ2-3; no definite D call. Looked up from germline, CDR1 is KGHSH and CDR2 is LQKENI. V was pared by 6 bases and J by 0 bases, with 4 bases between. The CDR3 is 12 amino acids. The CDR3 bases are TGTGCCAGCTCTCGAAGCACAGATACGCAGTATTTT. Its translation: CASSRSTDTQYF.

V and J are TRBV4-1 and TRBJ1-5; no reliable D call. CDR1 MGHRA and CDR2 YSYEKL come from the germline V gene. V gave up 4 bases and J gave up 0 bases, with 16 bases separating them. This CDR3 comprises 17 residues. Here the CDR3 reads CASSRERGLSSNQPQHF. For the CDR3, the DNA is TGCGCCAGCAGCCGGGAGCGGGGATTAAGTAGCAATCAGCCCCAGCATTTT.

The V call is TRBV7-6, the J call TRBJ2-2; 10 nucleotides line up with TRBD2. Germline-derived CDR1 and CDR2 are SGHVS and FNYEAQ. After removal of 5 bases from V and 2 bases from J, the junction contained 5 bases not matched to a gene. There are 16 residues in the CDR3. In nucleotides, the CDR3 is TGTGCCAGCAGCCGAGGGACTAGCGTTAACACCGGGGAGCTGTTTTTT. It encodes CASSRGTSVNTGELFF.

Note on this clone: At one end the junction does not follow the germline gene, possibly because of a read error. Within the sample, other DNA sequences also encode this same CDR3. The genes are TRBV27 and TRBJ2-7; D is unresolved. The CDR3 runs 14 residues. Germline V lookup: CDR1 MNHEY, CDR2 SMNVEV (reference sequence). The CDR3 nucleotides are TGTGCCAGCAGCTTATCAGAACTTACCTACGAGCAGTACTTC. Protein product: CASSLSELTYEQYF.

Written as DNA, the CDR3 is TGTGCCAGCAGCAGTATGGCAGGGGGCACCGGGGAGCTGTTTTTT. Amino acid sequence: CASSSMAGGTGELFF. The genes are TRBV9 and TRBJ2-2, with 7 positions matching TRBD1. After removal of 4 bases from V and 4 bases from J, the junction contained 7 bases not matched to a gene. Germline CDR1 reads SGDLS; CDR2 reads YYNGEE. This CDR3 has 15 amino acids.

CDR3 nucleotides: TGTGCCAGCAGTTCCCCCTCTAAGGGGGGCACAGATACGCAGTATTTT. It specifies CASSSPSKGGTDTQYF. This chain connects TRBV27 to TRBJ2-3, with TRBD1 as a possible D gene (6 bases). Between the trimmed V and J ends, which lost 4 bases and 1 base, there was a span of 15 bases. This CDR3 is built from 16 residues. Per the germline V gene, CDR1 is MNHEY and CDR2 is SMNVEV (reference sequence).

V is TRBV7-2 and J is TRBJ1-2, with a tentative D call TRBD1 (5 bases). V was clipped by 5 bases and J by 4 bases, with 11 bases between them. Germline lookup yields CDR1 SGHTA and CDR2 FQGNSA. The CDR3 has 13 amino acids. The CDR3 loop is CASSPDSSYGYTF. The CDR3 nucleotides read TGTGCCAGCAGCCCCGACAGCAGCTATGGCTACACCTTC. Combining the CDR3 with reference TRBV7-2 and TRBJ1-2 gives the whole variable domain GAGVSQSPSNKVTEKGKDVELRCDPISGHTALYWYRQSLGQGLEFLIYFQGNSAPDKSGLPSDRFSAERTGGSVSTLTIQRTQQEDSAVYLCASSPDSSYGYTFGSGTRLTVV.

The J gene is TRBJ1-2, the V gene TRBV20-1; 8 bases are a match to TRBD1. CDR1 is DFQATT and CDR2 is SNEGSKA in the germline V gene (reference sequence). The CDR3 is 11 amino acids. V gave up 5 bases and J gave up 6 bases; unmatched junction bases: 2. The DNA of the CDR3 is TGCAGTGCTCTGACAGGGGATGGCTACACCTTC. Amino acid sequence: CSALTGDGYTF.

This chain uses TRBV28 with TRBJ1-2; perhaps TRBD1 as D (5 bases). The CDR3 extends over 18 amino acids. V was clipped by 2 bases and J by 3 bases, with 22 bases between them. CDR1 MDHEN and CDR2 SYDVKM come from the germline V gene. CDR3 in DNA: TGTGCCAGCAGTTTAATATCCCCTGACGTGAGAGGGGACTATGGCTACACCTTC. This codes for CASSLISPDVRGDYGYTF.

The rearrangement uses TRBV7-9 and TRBJ2-3, with no clear D. CDR1 SEHNR and CDR2 FQNEAQ come from the germline V gene (reference sequence). With 1 base removed from V and 4 bases from J, the gap between germline ends came to 3 bases. There are 12 residues in the CDR3. The CDR3 loop reads CASSLVSDTQYF. In nucleotides, the CDR3 is TGTGCCAGCAGCTTAGTTTCAGATACGCAGTATTTT.

The CDR3 here is CAWSVPRPGQDDYEQYF. The CDR3 nucleotides are TGTGCCTGGAGTGTGCCCAGACCGGGACAGGATGACTACGAGCAGTACTTC. The chain combines TRBV30 with TRBJ2-7, with 8 positions matching TRBD1. Germline V CDR1 and CDR2: GTSNPN, SVGIG (reference sequence). This CDR3 comprises 17 residues. V was pared by 0 bases and J by 3 bases, with 13 bases of the junction left unmatched.

The genes are TRBV5-4 and TRBJ2-5; D is unclear. V was clipped by 1 base and J by 5 bases, with 3 bases between them. This CDR3 is built from 11 residues. CDR1 is SGHNT, CDR2 YYREEE, per germline (reference sequence). CDR3 residues: CASSLYETQYF. The CDR3 nucleotides read TGTGCCAGCAGCTTGTATGAGACCCAGTACTTC.

The chain joins TRBV5-4 to TRBJ2-7, with 7 bases lining up with TRBD2. The CDR3 runs to 13 residues. Germline assignment: CDR1 SGHNT and CDR2 YYREEE (reference sequence). Trimming took 0 bases from V and 5 from J; bases not matched to a gene: 2. The CDR3 here is CASSLAAGDEQYF. The CDR3 DNA reads as TGTGCCAGCAGCTTGGCCGCGGGGGACGAGCAGTACTTC. Full variable domain (remainder filled in from reference TRBV5-4 and TRBJ2-7): ETGVTQSPTHLIKTRGQQVTLRCSSQSGHNTVSWYQQALGQGPQFIFQYYREEENGRGNFPPRFSGLQFPNYSSELNVNALELDDSALYLCASSLAAGDEQYFGPGTRLTVT.

The count of this clone is one. The chain couples TRBV7-3 to TRBJ2-5, with D unresolved. V lost 3 bases to trimming and J lost 5 bases, with 10 bases between them. Germline values: CDR1 SGHTA, CDR2 FQGTGA. This CDR3 is 13 amino acids long. This CDR3 is CASSFGPGETQYF. The CDR3 region has the DNA TGTGCCAGCAGCTTCGGTCCTGGGGAGACCCAGTACTTC.

J is TRBJ2-5 and V is TRBV5-4, with 7 bases matching TRBD1. CDR1 is SGHNT and CDR2 is YYREEE in the germline V gene (reference sequence). V dropped 4 bases and J dropped 0; count of bases not matched to a gene: 3. This CDR3 spans 14 amino acids. For the CDR3, the DNA is TGTGCCAGCAGCCCCAGGGGGTACCAAGAGACCCAGTACTTC. Protein sequence: CASSPRGYQETQYF.